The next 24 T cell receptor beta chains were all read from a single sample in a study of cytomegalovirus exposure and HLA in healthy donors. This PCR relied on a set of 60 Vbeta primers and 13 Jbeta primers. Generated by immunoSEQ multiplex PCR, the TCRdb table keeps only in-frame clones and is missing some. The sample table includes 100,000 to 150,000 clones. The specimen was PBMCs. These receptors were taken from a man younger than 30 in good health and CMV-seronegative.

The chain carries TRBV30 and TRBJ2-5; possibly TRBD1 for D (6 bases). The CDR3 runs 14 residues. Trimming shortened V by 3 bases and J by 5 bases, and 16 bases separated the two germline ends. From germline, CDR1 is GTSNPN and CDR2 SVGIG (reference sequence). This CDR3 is CAWRLQGLGETQYF. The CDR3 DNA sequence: TGTGCCTGGAGATTACAGGGCCTTGGGGAGACCCAGTACTTC.

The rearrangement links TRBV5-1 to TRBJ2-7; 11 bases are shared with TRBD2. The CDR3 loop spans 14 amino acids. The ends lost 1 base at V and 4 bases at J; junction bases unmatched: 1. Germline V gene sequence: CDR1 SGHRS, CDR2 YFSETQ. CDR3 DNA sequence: TGCGCCAGCAGCTTGCGGACTAGCGGGTACGAGCAGTACTTC. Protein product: CASSLRTSGYEQYF.

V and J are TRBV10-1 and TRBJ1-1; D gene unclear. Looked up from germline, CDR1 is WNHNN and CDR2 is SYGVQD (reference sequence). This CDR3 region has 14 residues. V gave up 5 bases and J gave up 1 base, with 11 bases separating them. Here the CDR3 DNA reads TGCGCCAGCAGTCTAGAGACGGGGAACACTGAAGCTTTCTTT. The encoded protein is CASSLETGNTEAFF.

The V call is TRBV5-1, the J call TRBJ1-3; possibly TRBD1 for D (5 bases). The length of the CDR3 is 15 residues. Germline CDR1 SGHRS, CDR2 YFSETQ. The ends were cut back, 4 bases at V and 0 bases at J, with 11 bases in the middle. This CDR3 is CASSGTGTSGNTIYF. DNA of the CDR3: TGCGCCAGCAGCGGGACTGGCACCTCTGGAAACACCATATATTTT.

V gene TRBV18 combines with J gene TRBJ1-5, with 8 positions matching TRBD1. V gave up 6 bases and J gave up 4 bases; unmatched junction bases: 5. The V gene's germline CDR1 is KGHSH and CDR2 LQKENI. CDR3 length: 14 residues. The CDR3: CASSPGTGNQPQHF. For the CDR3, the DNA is TGTGCCAGCTCGCCCGGGACAGGAAATCAGCCCCAGCATTTT.

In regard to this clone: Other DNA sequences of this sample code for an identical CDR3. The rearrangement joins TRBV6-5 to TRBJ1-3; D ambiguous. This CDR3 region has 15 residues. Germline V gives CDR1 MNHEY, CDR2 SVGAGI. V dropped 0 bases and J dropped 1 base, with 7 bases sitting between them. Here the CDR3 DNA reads TGTGCCAGCAGTTACTCGACGGGTTCTGGAAACACCATATATTTT. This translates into CASSYSTGSGNTIYF.

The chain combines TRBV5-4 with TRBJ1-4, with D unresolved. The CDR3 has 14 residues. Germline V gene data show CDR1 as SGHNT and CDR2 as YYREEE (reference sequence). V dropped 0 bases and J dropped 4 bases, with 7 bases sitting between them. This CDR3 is CASSLGQVNEKLFF. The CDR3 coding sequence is TGTGCCAGCAGCTTGGGTCAGGTTAATGAAAAACTGTTTTTT.

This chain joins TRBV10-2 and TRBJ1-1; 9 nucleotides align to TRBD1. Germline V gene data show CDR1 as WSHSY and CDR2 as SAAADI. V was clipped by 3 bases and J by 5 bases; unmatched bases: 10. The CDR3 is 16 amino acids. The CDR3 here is CASSELQGTGRTEAFF. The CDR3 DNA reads TGCGCCAGCAGTGAACTCCAAGGGACAGGGAGGACTGAAGCTTTCTTT.

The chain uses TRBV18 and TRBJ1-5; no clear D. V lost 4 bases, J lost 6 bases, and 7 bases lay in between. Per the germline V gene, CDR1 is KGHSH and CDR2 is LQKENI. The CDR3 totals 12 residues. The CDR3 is CASSLSLQPQHF. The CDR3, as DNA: TGTGCCAGCTCACTTTCCCTTCAGCCCCAGCATTTT.

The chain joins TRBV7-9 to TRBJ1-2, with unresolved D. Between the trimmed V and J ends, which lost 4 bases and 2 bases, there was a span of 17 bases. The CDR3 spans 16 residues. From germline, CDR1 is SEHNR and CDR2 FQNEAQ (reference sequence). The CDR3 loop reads CASSSAFPVVNYGYTF. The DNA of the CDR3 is TGTGCCAGCAGCTCTGCGTTCCCGGTTGTCAACTATGGCTACACCTTC.

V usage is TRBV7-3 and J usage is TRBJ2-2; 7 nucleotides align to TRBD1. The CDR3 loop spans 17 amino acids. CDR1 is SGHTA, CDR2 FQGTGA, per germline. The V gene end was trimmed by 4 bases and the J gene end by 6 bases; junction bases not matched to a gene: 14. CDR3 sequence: CASSSGGFGTAAGELFF. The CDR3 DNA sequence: TGTGCCAGCAGCTCCGGCGGCTTCGGGACAGCTGCCGGGGAGCTGTTTTTT.

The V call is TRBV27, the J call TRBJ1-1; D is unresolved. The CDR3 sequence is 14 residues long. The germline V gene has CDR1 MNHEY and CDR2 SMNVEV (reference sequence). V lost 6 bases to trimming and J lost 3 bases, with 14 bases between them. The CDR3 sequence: CASRRGASDTEAFF. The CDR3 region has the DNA TGTGCCAGCAGGCGCGGAGCTAGCGACACTGAAGCTTTCTTT.

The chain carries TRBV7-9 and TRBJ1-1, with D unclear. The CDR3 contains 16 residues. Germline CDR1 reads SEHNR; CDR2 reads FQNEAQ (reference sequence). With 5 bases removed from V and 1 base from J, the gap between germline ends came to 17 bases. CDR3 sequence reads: CASSRPQVLRNTEAFF. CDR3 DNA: TGTGCCAGCAGCCGTCCTCAGGTCCTCCGGAACACTGAAGCTTTCTTT.

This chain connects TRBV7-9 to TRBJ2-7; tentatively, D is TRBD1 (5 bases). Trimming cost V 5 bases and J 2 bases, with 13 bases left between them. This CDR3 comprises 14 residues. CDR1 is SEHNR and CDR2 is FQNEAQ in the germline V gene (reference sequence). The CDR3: CASSPRDLPYEQYF. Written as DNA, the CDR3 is TGTGCCAGCAGCCCCAGGGATCTCCCCTACGAGCAGTACTTC.

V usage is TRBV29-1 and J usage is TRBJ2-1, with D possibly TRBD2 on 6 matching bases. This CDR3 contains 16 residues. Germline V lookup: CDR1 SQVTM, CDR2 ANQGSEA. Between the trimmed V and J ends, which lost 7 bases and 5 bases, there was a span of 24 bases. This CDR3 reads CSAAGGRRLSDNEQFF. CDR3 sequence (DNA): TGCAGCGCGGCCGGGGGTCGGCGGCTTTCCGACAATGAGCAGTTCTTC.

CDR3 loop: CASSDAGGRGYTF. As DNA, the CDR3 is TGTGCCAGCAGTGATGCGGGGGGCAGAGGCTACACCTTC. The chain links TRBV25-1 to TRBJ1-2; D perhaps matches TRBD1 (6 bases). Between the trimmed V and J ends, which lost 3 bases and 8 bases, there was a span of 13 bases. Germline CDR1 is MGHDK and CDR2 is SYGVNS. The CDR3 is 13 amino acids.

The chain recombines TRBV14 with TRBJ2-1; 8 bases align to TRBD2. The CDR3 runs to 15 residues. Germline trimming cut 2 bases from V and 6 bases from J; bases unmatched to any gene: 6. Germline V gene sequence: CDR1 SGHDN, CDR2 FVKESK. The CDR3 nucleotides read TGTGCCAGCAGCCAACCCGGGAGGGCCCTCAATGAGCAGTTCTTC. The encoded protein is CASSQPGRALNEQFF. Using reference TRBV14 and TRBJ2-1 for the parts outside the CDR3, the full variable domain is EAGVTQFPSHSVIEKGQTVTLRCDPISGHDNLYWYRRVMGKEIKFLLHFVKESKQDESGMPNNRFLAERTGGTYSTLKVQPAELEDSGVYFCASSQPGRALNEQFFGPGTRLTVL.

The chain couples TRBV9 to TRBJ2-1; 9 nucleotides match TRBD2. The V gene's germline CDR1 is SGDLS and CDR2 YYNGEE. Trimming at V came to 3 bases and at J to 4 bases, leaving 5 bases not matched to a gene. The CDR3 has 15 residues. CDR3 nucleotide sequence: TGTGCCAGCAGCGAGACTAGCGGATCATACAATGAGCAGTTCTTC. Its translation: CASSETSGSYNEQFF.

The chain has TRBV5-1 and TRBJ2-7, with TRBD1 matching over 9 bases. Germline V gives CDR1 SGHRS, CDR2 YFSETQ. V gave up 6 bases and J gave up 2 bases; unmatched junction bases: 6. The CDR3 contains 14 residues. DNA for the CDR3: TGCGCCAGCACGTGGACAGGGGTAACCTACGAGCAGTACTTC. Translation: CASTWTGVTYEQYF.

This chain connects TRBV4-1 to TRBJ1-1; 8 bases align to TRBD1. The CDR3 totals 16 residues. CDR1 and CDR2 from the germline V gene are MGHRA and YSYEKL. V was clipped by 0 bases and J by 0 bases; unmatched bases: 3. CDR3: CASSQEGTGMNTEAFF. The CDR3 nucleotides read TGCGCCAGCAGCCAAGAGGGGACAGGCATGAACACTGAAGCTTTCTTT.

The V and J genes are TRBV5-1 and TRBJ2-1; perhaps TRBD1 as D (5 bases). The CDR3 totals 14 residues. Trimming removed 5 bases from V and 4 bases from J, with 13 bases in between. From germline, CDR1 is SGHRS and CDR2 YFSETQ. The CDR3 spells CASSADRTYNEQFF. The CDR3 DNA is TGCGCCAGCAGTGCAGACAGAACGTACAATGAGCAGTTCTTC.

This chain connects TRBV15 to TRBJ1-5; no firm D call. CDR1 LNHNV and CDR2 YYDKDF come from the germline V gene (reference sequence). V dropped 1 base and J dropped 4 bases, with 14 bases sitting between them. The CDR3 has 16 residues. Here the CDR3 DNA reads TGTGCCACCAGCAGAGTGGCAACAGCCCAAAATCAGCCCCAGCATTTT. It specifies CATSRVATAQNQPQHF.

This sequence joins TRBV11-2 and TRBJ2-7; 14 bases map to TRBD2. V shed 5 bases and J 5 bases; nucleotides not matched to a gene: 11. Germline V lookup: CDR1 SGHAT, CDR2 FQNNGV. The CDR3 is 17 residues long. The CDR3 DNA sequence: TGTGCCAGCAGCGCGACGGGACTAGCGGGAGTTATCCACGAGCAGTACTTC. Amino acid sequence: CASSATGLAGVIHEQYF.

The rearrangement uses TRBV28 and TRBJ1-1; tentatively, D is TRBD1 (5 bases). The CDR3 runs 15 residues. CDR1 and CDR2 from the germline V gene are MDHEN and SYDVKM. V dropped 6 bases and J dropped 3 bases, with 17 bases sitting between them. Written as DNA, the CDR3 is TGTGCCAGCAGCCGCCCGGGGGTCGGGGACACTGAAGCTTTCTTT. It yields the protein CASSRPGVGDTEAFF.